This T cell receptor (beta chain) appears in the sequencing data of a study of blood T cell repertoires in COVID-19. Clinical history reported by participants formed the basis on which cohorts were assigned. Libraries were prepared by immunoSEQ multiplex PCR; TCRdb keeps only in-frame clonotypes and omits some of them. The sample has about 310,000 clones, 85% seen once. Trimming removed 4 bases from V and 5 bases from J, with 12 bases in between. This CDR3 contains 13 residues. Per germline, CDR1 SEHNR and CDR2 FQNEAQ (reference sequence). The TCR originated in a woman in her twenties or thirties who had been exposed to COVID-19. This chain connects TRBV7-9 to TRBJ2-7; a weak D match, TRBD2 (5 bases). Sequences were obtained from PBMCs or T cells enriched from blood (not recorded which). CDR3 loop: CASSSFREHEQYF. As DNA, the CDR3 is TGTGCCAGCAGCTCCTTCCGGGAACACGAGCAGTACTTC.